The rows below give T cell receptor beta chains drawn from one sample of a study of vaccination and CD4 T cells after COVID-19. These receptors have no known antigen. TCRdb ran MiXCR on the PCR reads and lists one entry per CDR3 protein. The sample holds 10,000 to 15,000 distinct CDR3 sequences; 53% are singletons and the top ten take roughly 29%. Specimen: CD4+ T cells from blood, cultured in vitro. These receptors were taken from a human donor who had recovered from COVID-19. Both conserved end residues are part of each CDR3. Fields, in order: V gene, J gene, D gene, clone size, CDR3 DNA, CDR3 protein. D genes are given only for firm matches. Size is omitted from some rows. Given values are once, few, many or a class for expanded clones.

TRBV28,TRBJ1-5,TRBD1,-,TGTGCCAGCACCTTGACAGGGACTAGCAATCAGCCCCAGCATTTT,CASTLTGTSNQPQHF
TRBV4-3,TRBJ1-1,-,-,TGCGCCAGCAGCCAAGGGGTTCACACTGAAGCTTTCTTT,CASSQGVHTEAFF
TRBV20-1,TRBJ2-3,-,few,TGCAGTGCCCCAGCATCCACAGATACGCAGTATTTT,CSAPASTDTQYF
TRBV20-1,TRBJ2-7,-,-,TGCAGTGCTGTACAGGGCTACGAGCAGTACTTC,CSAVQGYEQYF
TRBV7-2,TRBJ1-2,-,-,TGTGCCAGCAGCTTAGATAGCGGGCTCTATGGCTACGCCTTC,CASSLDSGLYGYAF
TRBV7-6,TRBJ2-2,-,few,TGTGCCAGCAGCCTGGGACACCTCACCGGGGAGCTGTTTTTT,CASSLGHLTGELFF
TRBV7-2,TRBJ2-5,TRBD1,few,TGTGCCAGCAGCTTAGTAGGGACAGCCCAAGAGACCCAGTACTTC,CASSLVGTAQETQYF
TRBV7-2,TRBJ1-1,-,-,TGTGCCAGCAGACCGGGATTCAACACTGAAGCTTTCTTT,CASRPGFNTEAFF
TRBV2,TRBJ2-2,TRBD2,once,TGTGCCAGCAGTGTAGGGGGGGGACTAGTCGCCGGGGAGCTGTTTTTT,CASSVGGGLVAGELFF
TRBV11-3,TRBJ2-3,-,few,TGTGCCAGCAGGGGCCAGATCACAGATACGCAGTATTTT,CASRGQITDTQYF
TRBV20-1,TRBJ1-6,-,few,TGCAGTGCGATGCCCCTACAGAACGTGAATTCACCCCTCCACTTT,CSAMPLQNVNSPLHF
TRBV11-2,TRBJ2-5,-,-,TGTGCCAGCAGCTCCATCGCTGCAGTGGCCGGCAAGTGGGCCCAGTACTTC,CASSSIAAVAGKWAQYF
TRBV6-1,TRBJ2-2,-,few,TGTGCCAGCAGTCTGAGGGGGGGGTTGGGCACCGGGGAGCTGTTTTTT,CASSLRGGLGTGELFF
TRBV2,TRBJ1-5,TRBD1,-,TGTGCCAGCTCCAGGGGGGGGAGCAATCAGCCCCAGCATTTT,CASSRGGSNQPQHF